This is a list of T cell receptor beta chains from one sample in a study of blood T cells in healthy people across ages. TCRdb reanalysed the 5' RACE reads using MiXCR and keeps one entry per CDR3 protein. The sample has approximately 800,000 distinct CDR3 sequences; roughly 60% are singletons. The sample was blood. The receptors were gathered from a man aged 30-40 years in good health. The CDR3 runs from the conserved cysteine through the conserved F or W. A D gene is named only where the DNA matches it firmly. Only part of the rows carry a size: once, few, many, or a class if the clone is expanded.

J gene: TRBJ2-3
D gene: TRBD2
clone size: .
V gene: TRBV6-5
CDR3 protein: CASSYSPSGSGGTDTQYF
CDR3 DNA: TGTGCCAGCAGTTATAGTCCTAGCGGGAGTGGGGGCACAGATACGCAGTATTTT

J gene: TRBJ2-4
D gene: .
clone size: once
V gene: TRBV7-8
CDR3 protein: CASSLATIAKNIQYF
CDR3 DNA: TGTGCCAGCAGCTTAGCGACTATAGCCAAAAACATTCAGTACTTC

J gene: TRBJ2-5
D gene: .
clone size: few
V gene: TRBV7-2
CDR3 protein: CASAYNPGGEETQYF
CDR3 DNA: TGTGCCAGCGCGTACAATCCCGGGGGTGAGGAGACCCAGTACTTC

J gene: TRBJ1-2
D gene: TRBD1
clone size: .
V gene: TRBV4-2
CDR3 protein: CASSQDLLDRSYGYTF
CDR3 DNA: TGTGCCAGCAGCCAAGATCTGTTGGACAGGTCCTATGGCTACACCTTC

J gene: TRBJ1-1
D gene: .
clone size: once
V gene: TRBV25-1
CDR3 protein: CASSASWTGDTEAFF
CDR3 DNA: TGTGCCAGCAGTGCCTCATGGACGGGGGATACTGAAGCTTTCTTT

J gene: TRBJ2-3
D gene: .
clone size: .
V gene: TRBV29-1
CDR3 protein: CSVGAVGTDTQYF
CDR3 DNA: TGCAGCGTGGGGGCAGTGGGCACAGATACGCAGTATTTT

J gene: TRBJ2-1
D gene: TRBD2
clone size: .
V gene: TRBV5-1
CDR3 protein: CASSVSLAGGPNEQFF
CDR3 DNA: TGCGCCAGCAGCGTCTCCCTAGCGGGAGGGCCCAATGAGCAGTTCTTC

J gene: TRBJ1-2
D gene: .
clone size: .
V gene: TRBV12-3/TRBV12-4
CDR3 protein: CASSLTVLWGYTF
CDR3 DNA: TGTGCCAGCAGTTTGACAGTTCTTTGGGGCTACACCTTC

J gene: TRBJ2-3
D gene: TRBD2
clone size: .
V gene: TRBV27
CDR3 protein: CASRWSSGGTDTQYF
CDR3 DNA: TGTGCCAGCAGGTGGTCTAGCGGGGGGACAGATACGCAGTATTTT

J gene: TRBJ2-7
D gene: .
clone size: .
V gene: TRBV29-1
CDR3 protein: CSVAGGYSRNEQYF
CDR3 DNA: TGCAGCGTTGCGGGCGGGTACTCGAGGAATGAGCAGTACTTC

J gene: TRBJ1-1
D gene: TRBD1
clone size: .
V gene: TRBV11-2
CDR3 protein: CASSLGISGGLRMNTEAFF
CDR3 DNA: TGTGCCAGCAGCTTAGGGATCTCAGGGGGCCTACGGATGAACACTGAAGCTTTCTTT

J gene: TRBJ2-3
D gene: .
clone size: .
V gene: TRBV20-1
CDR3 protein: CSAEDPIGTDTQYF
CDR3 DNA: TGCAGTGCCGAGGACCCGATAGGCACAGATACGCAGTATTTT

J gene: TRBJ2-5
D gene: .
clone size: .
V gene: TRBV6-5
CDR3 protein: CASSYANGPKTQYF
CDR3 DNA: TGTGCCAGCAGTTACGCGAACGGTCCGAAGACCCAGTACTTC

J gene: TRBJ2-1
D gene: .
clone size: .
V gene: TRBV10-3
CDR3 protein: CAISRAGSNEQFF
CDR3 DNA: TGTGCCATCAGTAGGGCTGGATCGAATGAGCAGTTCTTC

J gene: TRBJ2-7
D gene: .
clone size: .
V gene: TRBV20-1
CDR3 protein: CSARDITSSYEQYF
CDR3 DNA: TGCAGTGCTAGAGACATAACGAGCTCCTACGAGCAGTACTTC

J gene: TRBJ2-5
D gene: .
clone size: .
V gene: TRBV6-6
CDR3 protein: CASGQDSRETQYF
CDR3 DNA: TGTGCCAGCGGCCAGGACAGCCGGGAGACCCAGTACTTC

J gene: TRBJ2-1
D gene: TRBD2
clone size: .
V gene: TRBV29-1
CDR3 protein: CSAVAGRIIVGNEQFF
CDR3 DNA: TGCAGCGCCGTAGCGGGAAGGATTATAGTGGGCAATGAGCAGTTCTTC

J gene: TRBJ2-1
D gene: .
clone size: once
V gene: TRBV10-3
CDR3 protein: CAISDQSLSQEQFF
CDR3 DNA: TGTGCCATCAGTGATCAGAGCCTAAGTCAAGAGCAGTTCTTC

J gene: TRBJ2-5
D gene: TRBD2
clone size: .
V gene: TRBV5-1
CDR3 protein: CASSLAREGQETQYF
CDR3 DNA: TGCGCCAGCAGCTTGGCCCGGGAGGGGCAAGAGACCCAGTACTTC

J gene: TRBJ2-5
D gene: TRBD2
clone size: .
V gene: TRBV4-2
CDR3 protein: CASSQGVAGDQETQYF
CDR3 DNA: TGTGCCAGCAGCCAAGGTGTAGCGGGAGACCAAGAGACCCAGTACTTC

J gene: TRBJ2-7
D gene: .
clone size: .
V gene: TRBV11-2
CDR3 protein: CASSPPTGTYEQYF
CDR3 DNA: TGTGCCAGCAGCCCTCCGACAGGAACTTACGAGCAGTACTTC

J gene: TRBJ2-4
D gene: .
clone size: .
V gene: TRBV30
CDR3 protein: CAWRGRAGENIQYF
CDR3 DNA: TGTGCCTGGAGAGGACGAGCCGGGGAAAACATTCAGTACTTC

J gene: TRBJ1-2
D gene: .
clone size: few
V gene: TRBV20-1
CDR3 protein: CSAYRDQGYGYTF
CDR3 DNA: TGCAGTGCGTATAGAGATCAGGGATATGGCTACACCTTC

J gene: TRBJ1-2
D gene: .
clone size: .
V gene: TRBV20-1
CDR3 protein: CSADSGFSTNYGYTF
CDR3 DNA: TGCAGTGCAGACTCGGGATTCTCGACTAACTATGGCTACACCTTC

J gene: TRBJ1-2
D gene: .
clone size: .
V gene: TRBV28
CDR3 protein: CASTPSRDYGYTF
CDR3 DNA: TGTGCCAGCACCCCGTCGAGGGACTATGGCTACACCTTC

J gene: TRBJ2-5
D gene: .
clone size: .
V gene: TRBV12-3/TRBV12-4
CDR3 protein: CASSFWREETQYF
CDR3 DNA: TGTGCCAGCAGTTTCTGGCGGGAAGAGACCCAGTACTTC

J gene: TRBJ1-2
D gene: TRBD1
clone size: .
V gene: TRBV4-1
CDR3 protein: CASRRQGDKYGYTF
CDR3 DNA: TGCGCCAGCCGGCGACAGGGGGACAAATATGGCTACACCTTC

J gene: TRBJ2-5
D gene: TRBD1
clone size: once
V gene: TRBV7-9
CDR3 protein: CASSPGQGVAETQYF
CDR3 DNA: TGTGCCAGCAGCCCAGGACAGGGAGTGGCAGAGACCCAGTACTTC

J gene: TRBJ2-5
D gene: .
clone size: .
V gene: TRBV6-5
CDR3 protein: CASSWGRTGQETQYF
CDR3 DNA: TGTGCCAGCAGTTGGGGCAGAACAGGACAAGAGACCCAGTACTTC

J gene: TRBJ2-5
D gene: .
clone size: .
V gene: TRBV7-6
CDR3 protein: CASSPEPQETQYF
CDR3 DNA: TGTGCCAGCAGCCCCGAACCACAAGAGACCCAGTACTTC

J gene: TRBJ2-1
D gene: .
clone size: .
V gene: TRBV29-1
CDR3 protein: CSVVGAAGVFKEQFF
CDR3 DNA: TGCAGCGTTGTGGGGGCGGCGGGAGTTTTCAAAGAGCAGTTCTTC

J gene: TRBJ1-2
D gene: .
clone size: .
V gene: TRBV4-2
CDR3 protein: CASSHKNYGYTF
CDR3 DNA: TGTGCCAGCAGCCATAAAAACTATGGCTACACCTTC

J gene: TRBJ2-7
D gene: TRBD2
clone size: .
V gene: TRBV7-9
CDR3 protein: CASSPELAGGPYEQYF
CDR3 DNA: TGTGCCAGCAGCCCGGAACTAGCGGGGGGCCCCTACGAGCAGTACTTC

J gene: TRBJ1-1
D gene: .
clone size: few
V gene: TRBV6-5
CDR3 protein: CASSPTPNTEAFF
CDR3 DNA: TGTGCCAGCAGTCCGACACCAAACACTGAAGCTTTCTTT

J gene: TRBJ1-2
D gene: .
clone size: .
V gene: TRBV2
CDR3 protein: CASTEEGYGYTF
CDR3 DNA: TGTGCCAGCACCGAGGAAGGCTATGGCTACACCTTC

J gene: TRBJ1-6
D gene: .
clone size: .
V gene: TRBV6-1
CDR3 protein: CASMGPILVINSPLHF
CDR3 DNA: TGTGCCAGCATGGGGCCCATCCTCGTCATCAATTCACCCCTCCACTTT

J gene: TRBJ2-5
D gene: .
clone size: .
V gene: TRBV4-2
CDR3 protein: CASSHGTAAETQYF
CDR3 DNA: TGTGCCAGCAGCCATGGGACTGCGGCAGAGACCCAGTACTTC

J gene: TRBJ2-5
D gene: .
clone size: .
V gene: TRBV15
CDR3 protein: CATSTLDGGQETQYF
CDR3 DNA: TGTGCCACCAGCACCCTGGATGGGGGGCAAGAGACCCAGTACTTC

J gene: TRBJ2-5
D gene: .
clone size: .
V gene: TRBV28
CDR3 protein: CASSAHMSGETQYF
CDR3 DNA: TGTGCCAGCAGTGCCCATATGAGTGGAGAGACCCAGTACTTC

J gene: TRBJ1-6
D gene: .
clone size: .
V gene: TRBV11-2
CDR3 protein: CASSLMGPREGINNSPLHF
CDR3 DNA: TGTGCCAGCAGCTTGATGGGACCCAGGGAGGGAATTAATAATTCACCCCTCCACTTT

J gene: TRBJ1-2
D gene: TRBD1
clone size: .
V gene: TRBV7-2
CDR3 protein: CASSLWAGQGLAGYTF
CDR3 DNA: TGTGCCAGCAGCTTATGGGCGGGACAGGGGTTGGCTGGCTACACCTTC

J gene: TRBJ1-2
D gene: TRBD1
clone size: .
V gene: TRBV11-2
CDR3 protein: CASSGLRTGDGYTF
CDR3 DNA: TGTGCCAGCAGCGGGCTCAGGACAGGGGATGGCTACACCTTC

J gene: TRBJ2-1
D gene: TRBD2
clone size: .
V gene: TRBV5-1
CDR3 protein: CASSLFGGGNEQFF
CDR3 DNA: TGCGCCAGCAGCTTGTTCGGGGGGGGCAATGAGCAGTTCTTC

J gene: TRBJ2-1
D gene: TRBD2
clone size: .
V gene: TRBV20-1
CDR3 protein: CGAEKTSGRGNEQFF
CDR3 DNA: TGCGGTGCAGAGAAGACTAGCGGGAGGGGTAATGAGCAGTTCTTC

J gene: TRBJ2-3
D gene: TRBD1
clone size: .
V gene: TRBV10-3
CDR3 protein: CAIGDDRDTDTQYF
CDR3 DNA: TGTGCCATCGGGGATGACAGGGACACAGATACGCAGTATTTT

J gene: TRBJ2-7
D gene: .
clone size: .
V gene: TRBV5-1
CDR3 protein: CASSPGLNGGYEQYF
CDR3 DNA: TGCGCCAGCAGCCCTGGGTTGAACGGTGGGTACGAGCAGTACTTC

J gene: TRBJ2-7
D gene: TRBD1
clone size: .
V gene: TRBV7-8
CDR3 protein: CASMILGQGAGEQYF
CDR3 DNA: TGTGCCAGCATGATTTTGGGACAGGGGGCGGGGGAGCAGTACTTC

J gene: TRBJ2-4
D gene: TRBD2
clone size: .
V gene: TRBV9
CDR3 protein: CASSRGTSGGNIQYF
CDR3 DNA: TGTGCCAGCAGCAGAGGGACTAGCGGGGGCAACATTCAGTACTTC

J gene: TRBJ1-1
D gene: .
clone size: .
V gene: TRBV3-1
CDR3 protein: CASSQGGRGGTEAFF
CDR3 DNA: TGTGCCAGCAGCCAAGGAGGCCGGGGAGGAACTGAAGCTTTCTTT

J gene: TRBJ2-1
D gene: .
clone size: .
V gene: TRBV20-1
CDR3 protein: CSARAGTGDYNEQFF
CDR3 DNA: TGCAGTGCAAGAGCCGGGACTGGGGACTACAATGAGCAGTTCTTC

J gene: TRBJ2-7
D gene: .
clone size: .
V gene: TRBV20-1
CDR3 protein: CSARDLGATSSYEQYF
CDR3 DNA: TGCAGTGCTAGAGATCTAGGGGCGACTAGCTCCTACGAGCAGTACTTC

J gene: TRBJ2-7
D gene: .
clone size: .
V gene: TRBV29-1
CDR3 protein: CSVEGSVHGTYEQYF
CDR3 DNA: TGCAGCGTTGAGGGTTCTGTGCACGGTACCTACGAGCAGTACTTC

J gene: TRBJ2-1
D gene: .
clone size: .
V gene: TRBV7-2
CDR3 protein: CASSLALSSPSSEQFF
CDR3 DNA: TGTGCCAGCAGCTTAGCACTAAGCTCCCCGAGCAGTGAGCAGTTCTTC